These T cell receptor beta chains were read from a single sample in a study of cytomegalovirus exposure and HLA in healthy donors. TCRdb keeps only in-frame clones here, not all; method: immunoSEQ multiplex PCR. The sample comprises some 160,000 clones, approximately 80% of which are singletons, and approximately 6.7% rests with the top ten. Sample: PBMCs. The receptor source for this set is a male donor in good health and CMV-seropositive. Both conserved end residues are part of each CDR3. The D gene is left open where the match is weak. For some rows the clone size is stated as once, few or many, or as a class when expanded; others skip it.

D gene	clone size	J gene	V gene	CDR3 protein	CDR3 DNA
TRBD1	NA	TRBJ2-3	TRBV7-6	CASSGRGGQGNTDTQYF	TGTGCCAGCAGCGGACGAGGGGGACAGGGTAACACAGATACGCAGTATTTT
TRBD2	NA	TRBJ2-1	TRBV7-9	CSSSSPTSGRYNEQFF	TGTTCCAGCAGCTCGCCGACTAGCGGGAGGTACAATGAGCAGTTCTTC
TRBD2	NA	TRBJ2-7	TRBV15	CATSRARGDEQYF	TGTGCCACCAGCAGAGCCCGGGGGGACGAGCAGTACTTC
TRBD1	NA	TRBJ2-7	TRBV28	CASRDRAPYYEQYF	TGTGCCAGCAGAGACAGGGCTCCCTACTACGAGCAGTACTTC
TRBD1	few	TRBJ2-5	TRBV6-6	CASRLQGAGGTQYF	TGTGCCAGCAGACTACAGGGGGCCGGTGGGACCCAGTACTTC
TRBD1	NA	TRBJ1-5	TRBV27	CASSPGGHQPQHF	TGTGCCAGCAGTCCAGGGGGTCATCAGCCCCAGCATTTT
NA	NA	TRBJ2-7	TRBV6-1	CASSEGRGQYF	TGTGCCAGCAGTGAAGGGAGGGGGCAGTACTTC
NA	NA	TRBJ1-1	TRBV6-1	CASSNERDEAFF	TGTGCCAGCAGTAACGAGAGAGATGAAGCTTTCTTT
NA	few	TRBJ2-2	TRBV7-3	CASSLRGNRVRDPGELFF	TGTGCCAGCAGCTTAAGGGGAAACAGGGTACGGGATCCCGGGGAGCTGTTTTTT
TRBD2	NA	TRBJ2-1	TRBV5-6	CASSALGLAGEDEQFF	TGTGCCAGCAGCGCACTCGGACTAGCGGGAGAGGATGAGCAGTTCTTC
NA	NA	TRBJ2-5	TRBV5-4	CASSWPGKREVETQYF	TGTGCCAGCAGCTGGCCAGGGAAGAGAGAAGTAGAGACCCAGTACTTC
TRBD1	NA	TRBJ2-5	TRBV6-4	CASSVGQGATQYF	TGTGCCAGCAGTGTAGGGCAGGGGGCTACCCAGTACTTC
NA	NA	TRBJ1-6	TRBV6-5	CASSYSPGKDSPLHF	TGTGCCAGCAGTTACTCCCCAGGGAAGGATTCACCCCTCCACTTT
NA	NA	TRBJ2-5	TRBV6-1	CASSSGAVQETQYF	TGTGCCAGCAGTTCCGGAGCGGTCCAAGAGACCCAGTACTTC
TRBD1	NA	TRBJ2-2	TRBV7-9	CASSFFGQGRTGELFF	TGTGCCAGCAGCTTCTTTGGACAGGGACGGACCGGGGAGCTGTTTTTT
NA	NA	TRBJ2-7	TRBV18	CASSPNRENEQYF	TGTGCCAGCTCACCCAACAGGGAGAACGAGCAGTACTTC
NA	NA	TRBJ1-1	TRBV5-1	CASSLLVREANTEAFF	TGCGCCAGCAGCTTGTTGGTCAGGGAGGCAAACACTGAAGCTTTCTTT
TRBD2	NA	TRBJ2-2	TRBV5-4	CASSYPGTRNTGELFF	TGTGCCAGCAGCTATCCCGGGACTAGAAACACCGGGGAGCTGTTTTTT
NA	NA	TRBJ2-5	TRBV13	CASMLGETQYF	TGTGCCAGCATGTTGGGCGAGACCCAGTACTTC
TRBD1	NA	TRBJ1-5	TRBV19	CASSIDRGGQVYQPQHF	TGTGCCAGTAGTATAGATAGGGGAGGACAGGTATATCAGCCCCAGCATTTT
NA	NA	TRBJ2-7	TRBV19	CASRSRVNTEQYF	TGTGCCAGTAGAAGCAGGGTAAATACGGAGCAGTACTTC
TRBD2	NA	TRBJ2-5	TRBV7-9	CASSLVLAGEETQYF	TGTGCCAGCAGCTTAGTTCTAGCGGGAGAAGAGACCCAGTACTTC
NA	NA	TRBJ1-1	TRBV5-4	CASSPRGQGGTEAFF	TGTGCCAGCAGCCCTAGAGGGCAGGGAGGTACTGAAGCTTTCTTT
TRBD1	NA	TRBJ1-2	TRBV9	CASSVDWTGSDYGYTF	TGTGCCAGCAGCGTAGATTGGACAGGGTCGGACTATGGCTACACCTTC
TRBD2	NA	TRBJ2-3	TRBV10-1	CASSEFRLAGGWDTQYF	TGCGCCAGCAGTGAGTTTCGACTAGCGGGGGGATGGGATACGCAGTATTTT
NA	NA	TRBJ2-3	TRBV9	CASSVASASTDTQYF	TGTGCCAGCAGCGTAGCCAGCGCCAGCACAGATACGCAGTATTTT
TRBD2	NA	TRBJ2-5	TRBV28	CASSEIAGDLRETQYF	TGTGCCAGCAGTGAAATAGCGGGAGACTTGCGGGAGACCCAGTACTTC
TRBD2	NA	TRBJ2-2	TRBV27	CASSTRTSGTGELFF	TGTGCCAGCAGTACCCGGACTAGCGGGACCGGGGAGCTGTTTTTT
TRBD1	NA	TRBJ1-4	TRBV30	CAWSSGTATNEKLFF	TGTGCCTGGAGTTCTGGGACAGCGACTAATGAAAAACTGTTTTTT
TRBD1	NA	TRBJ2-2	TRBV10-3	CATRPPRGQGDTGELFF	TGTGCCACCCGACCCCCCCGGGGACAGGGAGACACCGGGGAGCTGTTTTTT
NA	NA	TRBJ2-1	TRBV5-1	CASSPGGATGGGNEQFF	TGCGCCAGCAGCCCCGGTGGAGCAACAGGGGGGGGGAATGAGCAGTTCTTC
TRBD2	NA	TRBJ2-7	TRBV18	CASSPGSGSQGEQYF	TGTGCCAGCTCACCAGGGAGCGGGAGTCAAGGCGAGCAGTACTTC
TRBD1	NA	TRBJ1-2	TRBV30	CASAGQGHGYTF	TGTGCCTCGGCGGGACAGGGCCATGGCTACACCTTC
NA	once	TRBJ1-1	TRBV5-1	CASSLGVSGDTEAFF	TGCGCCAGCAGCTTAGGCGTTTCCGGGGACACTGAAGCTTTCTTT
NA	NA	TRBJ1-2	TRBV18	CASHLGEVYGYTF	TGTGCCAGCCATCTAGGAGAGGTGTATGGCTACACCTTC
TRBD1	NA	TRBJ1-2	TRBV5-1	CASSRGQGDGYTF	TGCGCCAGCAGCCGGGGACAGGGGGATGGCTACACCTTC
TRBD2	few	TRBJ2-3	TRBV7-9	CSSSLYGLAGGGDTQYF	TGTTCCAGCAGCTTATACGGACTAGCGGGAGGTGGAGATACGCAGTATTTT
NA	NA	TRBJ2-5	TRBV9	CASSQAPQRPQYF	TGTGCCAGCAGCCAGGCCCCCCAGCGGCCCCAGTACTTC
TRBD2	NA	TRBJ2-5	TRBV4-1	CASSQGLAAGGQETQYF	TGCGCCAGCAGCCAAGGTCTGGCGGCGGGAGGGCAAGAGACCCAGTACTTC
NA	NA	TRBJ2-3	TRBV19	CASTDTASTDTQYF	TGTGCCAGCACCGACACAGCTAGCACAGATACGCAGTATTTT
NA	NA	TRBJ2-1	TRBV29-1	CSAQQGRNYNEQFF	TGCAGCGCCCAGCAGGGGAGAAACTACAATGAGCAGTTCTTC
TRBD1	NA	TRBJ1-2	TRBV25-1	CASGELTGTVGGYTF	TGTGCCAGCGGGGAGCTGACCGGGACAGTGGGAGGCTACACCTTC
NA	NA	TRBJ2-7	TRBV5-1	CASSLAPGVGYEQYF	TGCGCCAGCAGCTTGGCCCCGGGAGTCGGCTACGAGCAGTACTTC
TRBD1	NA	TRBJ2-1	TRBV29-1	CSVAPDRGRESSYNEQFF	TGCAGCGTTGCCCCCGACAGGGGGCGCGAGAGCTCCTACAATGAGCAGTTCTTC
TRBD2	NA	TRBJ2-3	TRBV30	CAWSRLAGRGDTQYF	TGTGCCTGGAGTCGACTAGCGGGGAGGGGAGATACGCAGTATTTT
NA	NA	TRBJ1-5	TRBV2	CASSVSLAPGSNQPQHF	TGTGCCAGCAGTGTGAGTTTGGCCCCGGGTAGCAATCAGCCCCAGCATTTT
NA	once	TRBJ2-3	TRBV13	CASSPRVADTQYF	TGTGCCAGCAGCCCCCGAGTCGCAGATACGCAGTATTTT
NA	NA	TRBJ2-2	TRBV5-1	CASSFRSTGELFF	TGCGCCAGCAGCTTTCGGAGCACCGGGGAGCTGTTTTTT
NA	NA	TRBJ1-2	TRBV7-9	CSSSLGDGYTF	TGTTCCAGCAGTTTGGGAGATGGCTACACCTTC
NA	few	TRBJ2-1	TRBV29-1	CSVARPVSYNEQFF	TGCAGCGTGGCTAGGCCGGTCTCCTACAATGAGCAGTTCTTC
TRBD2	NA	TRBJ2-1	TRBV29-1	CSGGRLAGDNEQFF	TGCAGCGGCGGGCGCCTAGCGGGGGACAATGAGCAGTTCTTC
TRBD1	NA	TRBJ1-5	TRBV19	CASSLDRVGQPQHF	TGTGCCAGTAGTCTGGACAGGGTGGGTCAGCCCCAGCATTTT
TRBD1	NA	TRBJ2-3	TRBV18	CASSPLGTVSTDTQYF	TGTGCCAGCTCACCACTCGGGACAGTTAGCACAGATACGCAGTATTTT
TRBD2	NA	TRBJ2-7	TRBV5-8	CASSLAGLAGGRSYEQYF	TGTGCCAGCAGCTTGGCCGGACTAGCGGGAGGAAGGTCCTACGAGCAGTACTTC